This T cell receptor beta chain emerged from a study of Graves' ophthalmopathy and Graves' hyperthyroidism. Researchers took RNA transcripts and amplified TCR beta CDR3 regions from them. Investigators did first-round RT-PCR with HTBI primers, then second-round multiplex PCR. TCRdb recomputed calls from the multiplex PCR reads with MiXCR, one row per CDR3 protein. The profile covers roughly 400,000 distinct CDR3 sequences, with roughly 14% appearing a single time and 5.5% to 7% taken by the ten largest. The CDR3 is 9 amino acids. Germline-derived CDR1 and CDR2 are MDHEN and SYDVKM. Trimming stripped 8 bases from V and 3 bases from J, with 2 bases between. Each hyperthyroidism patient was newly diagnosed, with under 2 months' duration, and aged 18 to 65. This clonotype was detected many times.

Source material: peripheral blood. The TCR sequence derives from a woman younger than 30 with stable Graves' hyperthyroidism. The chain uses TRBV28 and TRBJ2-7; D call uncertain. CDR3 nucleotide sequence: TGTGCCAGCTGCTACGAGCAGTACTTC. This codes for CASCYEQYF.